This T cell receptor (beta chain) was identified in a study of blood T cell repertoires in COVID-19. Sequencing used immunoSEQ multiplex PCR; TCRdb keeps in-frame clones, though not all of them. Altogether under 150,000 clones are present, approximately 85% being singletons, with the ten largest covering around 4%. Material for sequencing was peripheral blood. This TCR derives from a human donor in a cohort sampled during active COVID-19.

The CDR3 bases are TGTGCCAGCAGCTTGGCCAAACTCACTGAAGCTTTCTTT. Encoded protein: CASSLAKLTEAFF. The rearrangement links TRBV5-4 to TRBJ1-1; D gene uncertain. The CDR3 covers 13 residues. Germline V gene sequence: CDR1 SGHNT, CDR2 YYREEE (reference sequence). V shed 0 bases and J shed 4 bases, with 7 bases lying between them.